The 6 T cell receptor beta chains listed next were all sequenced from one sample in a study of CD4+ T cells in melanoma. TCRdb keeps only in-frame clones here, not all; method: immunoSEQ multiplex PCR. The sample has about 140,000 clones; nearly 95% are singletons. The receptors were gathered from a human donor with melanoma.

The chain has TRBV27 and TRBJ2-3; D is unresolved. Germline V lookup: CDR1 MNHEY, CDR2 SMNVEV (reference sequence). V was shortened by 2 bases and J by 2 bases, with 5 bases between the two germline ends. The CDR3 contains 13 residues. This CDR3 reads CASSLEYTDTQYF. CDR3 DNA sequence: TGTGCCAGCAGTTTAGAATACACAGATACGCAGTATTTT.

The CDR3 loop reads CASSFGGAGSETQYF. The CDR3 nucleotides are TGCGCCAGCAGCTTTGGGGGGGCGGGGTCGGAGACCCAGTACTTC. The gene calls are TRBV5-1 and TRBJ2-5, with D tentatively TRBD2 (7 bases). CDR3 length: 15 amino acids. Trimming left V 2 bases short and J 5 bases short, with 16 bases between. Per the germline V gene, CDR1 is SGHRS and CDR2 is YFSETQ.

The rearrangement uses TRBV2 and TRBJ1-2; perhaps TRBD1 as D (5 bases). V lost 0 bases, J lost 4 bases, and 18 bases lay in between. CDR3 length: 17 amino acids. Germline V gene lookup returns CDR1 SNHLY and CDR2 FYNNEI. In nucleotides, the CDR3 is TGTGCCAGCAGTGAAGCGCGGCAGGGACCCCCTCTCTATGGCTACACCTTC. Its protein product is CASSEARQGPPLYGYTF. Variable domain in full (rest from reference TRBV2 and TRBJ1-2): EPEVTQTPSHQVTQMGQEVILRCVPISNHLYFYWYRQILGQKVEFLVSFYNNEISEKSEIFDDQFSVERPDGSNFTLKIRSTKLEDSAMYFCASSEARQGPPLYGYTFGSGTRLTVV.

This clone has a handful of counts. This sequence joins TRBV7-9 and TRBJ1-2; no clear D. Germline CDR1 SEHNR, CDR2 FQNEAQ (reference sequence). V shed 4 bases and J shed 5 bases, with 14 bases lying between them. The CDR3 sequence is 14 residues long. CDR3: CASSSDLTSYGYTF. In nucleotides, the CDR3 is TGTGCCAGCAGCTCGGACCTTACTTCTTATGGCTACACCTTC.

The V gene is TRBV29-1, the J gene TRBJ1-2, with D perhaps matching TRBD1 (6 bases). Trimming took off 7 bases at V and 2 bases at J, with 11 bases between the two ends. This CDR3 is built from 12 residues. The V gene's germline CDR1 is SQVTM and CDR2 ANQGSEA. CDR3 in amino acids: CSADQGNYGYTF. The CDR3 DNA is TGCAGCGCCGACCAGGGGAACTATGGCTACACCTTC.

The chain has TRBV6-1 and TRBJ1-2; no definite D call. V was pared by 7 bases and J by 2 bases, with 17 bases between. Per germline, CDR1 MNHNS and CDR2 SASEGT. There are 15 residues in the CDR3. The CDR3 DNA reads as TGTGCCAGCATTGACACGGTCGGACGAAACTATGGCTACACCTTC. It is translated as CASIDTVGRNYGYTF.